Listed here are 7 T cell receptor beta chains from one sample, sequenced in a study of shared clonotypes between healthy human individuals. Profiled with immunoSEQ multiplex PCR; TCRdb holds only in-frame clones, not every one. The table lists about 600,000 clones, approximately 97% of them singletons. The sequenced sample consisted of naive CD4+ T cells sorted from blood. Subset given: CD45RA+ positively selected. These receptors all stem from a woman in her twenties or thirties in good health.

The CDR3 nucleotides are TGCGCCAGCAGCGAGAAAAATGAGCAGTTCTTC. Residues: CASSEKNEQFF. The chain carries TRBV5-1 and TRBJ2-1; D gene ambiguous. Germline assignment: CDR1 SGHRS and CDR2 YFSETQ. The V and J ends lost 4 bases and 7 bases respectively, with 6 bases between them. CDR3 length: 11 amino acids.

This chain links TRBV19 with TRBJ2-2; the match to TRBD2 covers 7 bases. The CDR3 sequence is 12 residues long. V trimming: 9 bases; J trimming: 3 bases; junction bases outside the gene matches: 1. Germline V gene data show CDR1 as LNHDA and CDR2 as SQIVND (reference sequence). CDR3: CASRGDTGELFF. As DNA, the CDR3 is TGTGCCAGCCGGGGGGACACCGGGGAGCTGTTTTTT.

CDR3 sequence: CASSEMSDSNQPQHF. In DNA form, the CDR3 reads TGTGCCAGCAGTGAAATGTCCGATAGCAATCAGCCCCAGCATTTT. The rearrangement links TRBV6-1 to TRBJ1-5; D unresolved. V lost 2 bases, J lost 0 bases, and 8 bases lay in between. CDR1 and CDR2 (germline): MNHNS, SASEGT. CDR3 length: 15 amino acids.

V usage is TRBV28 and J usage is TRBJ2-1; 9 positions match TRBD1. The length of the CDR3 is 16 residues. The V gene end was trimmed by 6 bases and the J gene end by 2 bases; junction bases not matched to a gene: 8. The germline V gene encodes CDR1 MDHEN and CDR2 SYDVKM. The CDR3 sequence: CASSYFTGGAYNEQFF. CDR3 DNA sequence: TGTGCCAGCAGCTATTTCACAGGGGGCGCCTACAATGAGCAGTTCTTC.

This clone has a single count. The chain joins TRBV5-1 to TRBJ2-6; D unclear. Germline V gives CDR1 SGHRS, CDR2 YFSETQ. Trimming took 0 bases from V and 3 from J, leaving 4 bases between them. CDR3 size: 14 residues. In DNA, the CDR3 is TGCGCCAGCAGCTTGGCCGTTGGGGCCAACGTCCTGACTTTC. Encoded protein: CASSLAVGANVLTF. The full variable domain, completed using reference TRBV5-1 and TRBJ2-6, is KAGVTQTPRYLIKTRGQQVTLSCSPISGHRSVSWYQQTPGQGLQFLFEYFSETQRNKGNFPGRFSGRQFSNSRSEMNVSTLELGDSALYLCASSLAVGANVLTFGAGSRLTVL.

The genes are TRBV2 and TRBJ2-2, with TRBD2 as a possible D gene (6 bases). V dropped 1 base and J dropped 4 bases, with 13 bases sitting between them. The CDR3 consists of 16 residues. Germline-derived CDR1 and CDR2 are SNHLY and FYNNEI. The CDR3 DNA reads TGTGCCAGCAGTGAAGGACTAGGGCTTGCCACCGGGGAGCTGTTTTTT. Translation gives CASSEGLGLATGELFF.

The rearrangement joins TRBV4-2 to TRBJ2-1; TRBD2 agrees at 10 bases. Germline lookup yields CDR1 LGHNA and CDR2 YNFKEQ. V was clipped by 1 base and J by 4 bases; unmatched bases: 1. This CDR3 is built from 15 residues. The CDR3 spells CASSQALAGYNEQFF. CDR3 DNA: TGTGCCAGCAGCCAAGCACTAGCGGGATACAATGAGCAGTTCTTC.